Presented here are 20 T cell receptor beta chains from one specimen sequenced in a study of cytomegalovirus exposure and HLA in healthy donors. With 60 Vbeta and 13 Jbeta primers, the PCR was carried out. Assay: immunoSEQ multiplex PCR; the TCRdb copy retains only in-frame clones and omits some. The profile shows fewer than 200,000 clones, about four fifths of them singletons. The sample was PBMCs. The receptor source for this set is a woman aged 18 to 35 in good health and CMV-seronegative.

The V gene is TRBV9, the J gene TRBJ1-2; the D gene is possibly TRBD1 (6 bases). Per the germline V gene, CDR1 is SGDLS and CDR2 is YYNGEE. V was cut by 0 bases and J by 0 bases, with 12 bases left in between. This CDR3 is 16 amino acids long. CDR3 amino acids: CASSVVPGQTNYGYTF. CDR3 DNA: TGTGCCAGCAGCGTAGTCCCCGGACAGACTAACTATGGCTACACCTTC.

The V call is TRBV7-2, the J call TRBJ1-5, with D hard to call. CDR1 is SGHTA and CDR2 is FQGNSA in the germline V gene. There are 16 residues in the CDR3. Trimming pared 6 bases from V and 5 bases from J, leaving 20 bases between. The CDR3 DNA follows: TGTGCCAGCAGTCCTCCCGGGGTTGGCGGGGATCAGCCCCAGCATTTT. Protein sequence: CASSPPGVGGDQPQHF.

V and J are TRBV18 and TRBJ2-5; D perhaps matches TRBD2 (5 bases). CDR1 is KGHSH and CDR2 is LQKENI in the germline V gene. Trimming left V 3 bases short and J 1 base short, with 21 bases between. The CDR3 runs 18 residues. The CDR3 DNA reads as TGTGCCAGCTCACCTGTCGGCCCCGGGGAGACATTCCAAGAGACCCAGTACTTC. Encoded protein: CASSPVGPGETFQETQYF.

Points on this clone: One junction end does not reproduce the germline sequence, and a read error may be involved. The rearrangement links TRBV7-9 to TRBJ1-1, with D tentatively TRBD1 (5 bases). The germline V gene has CDR1 SEHNR and CDR2 FQNEAQ (reference sequence). This CDR3 region has 16 residues. The CDR3 reads CSSSLSQGRRNTEAFF. The CDR3 DNA is TGTTCCAGCAGCTTAAGCCAGGGAAGGCGAAACACTGAAGCTTTCTTT. The full variable domain, rest sourced from reference TRBV7-9 and TRBJ1-1, is DTGVSQNPRHKITKRGQNVTFRCDPISEHNRLYWYRQTLGQGPEFLTYFQNEAQLEKSRLLSDRFSAERPKGSFSTLEIQRTEQGDSAMYLCSSSLSQGRRNTEAFFGQGTRLTVV.

The V and J genes are TRBV27 and TRBJ2-7, with D possibly TRBD2 on 5 matching bases. The CDR3 has 15 residues. Trimming took off 0 bases at V and 0 bases at J, with 9 bases between the two ends. In germline, CDR1 is MNHEY, CDR2 SMNVEV (reference sequence). The CDR3 loop is CASSLSSGYSYEQYF. The CDR3 region has the DNA TGTGCCAGCAGTTTATCCAGCGGTTACTCCTACGAGCAGTACTTC.

The chain combines TRBV28 with TRBJ1-2, with TRBD1 matching 7 bases. Germline assignment: CDR1 MDHEN and CDR2 SYDVKM. J gave up 4 bases and V 4 bases, and 6 bases lay outside the gene matches. CDR3 size: 14 residues. CDR3 DNA: TGTGCCAGCAGTTCGGACAGGAGAGCCTATGGCTACACCTTC. Its protein is CASSSDRRAYGYTF.

The V gene is TRBV2, the J gene TRBJ1-1; 7 bases match TRBD1. Losses at the gene ends were 6 bases for V and 7 bases for J; bases not matched to a gene: 11. The V gene's germline CDR1 is SNHLY and CDR2 FYNNEI. This CDR3 region has 14 residues. CDR3 sequence reads: CASRPAGGKGEAFF. Written as DNA, the CDR3 is TGTGCCAGCAGACCCGCAGGGGGAAAGGGTGAAGCTTTCTTT.

The V call is TRBV6-5, the J call TRBJ2-1, with D hard to call. Looked up from germline, CDR1 is MNHEY and CDR2 is SVGAGI. The CDR3 has 11 residues. V was clipped by 4 bases and J by 8 bases, with 6 bases between them. The CDR3 protein is CASSFADEQFF. For the CDR3, the DNA is TGTGCCAGCAGTTTTGCGGATGAGCAGTTCTTC.

The chain uses TRBV27 and TRBJ1-1; the match to TRBD1 covers 8 bases. The germline gives CDR1 MNHEY, CDR2 SMNVEV (reference sequence). This CDR3 is built from 15 residues. The V and J ends lost 5 bases and 5 bases, in that order; junction bases with no gene match: 10. The CDR3 sequence: CASSPYETGGTEAFF. The CDR3 coding sequence is TGTGCCAGCAGTCCATACGAAACAGGGGGAACTGAAGCTTTCTTT.

The chain employs TRBV5-1 and TRBJ2-7; 9 bases map to TRBD1. From germline, CDR1 is SGHRS and CDR2 YFSETQ. V gave up 3 bases and J gave up 4 bases; unmatched junction bases: 11. There are 16 residues in the CDR3. The CDR3 DNA reads as TGCGCCAGCAGCTGGGGCCGGGACAGGGCGCGGTACGAGCAGTACGTC. It specifies CASSWGRDRARYEQYV.

V gene TRBV6-4 combines with J gene TRBJ1-2; TRBD1 agrees at 7 bases. CDR3 length: 15 amino acids. Germline V gene data show CDR1 as MRHNA and CDR2 as SNTAGT. Germline trimming cut 4 bases from V and 2 bases from J; bases unmatched to any gene: 7. Here the CDR3 reads CASSAYRGGNYGYTF. The CDR3 DNA follows: TGTGCCAGCAGTGCGTACAGGGGCGGGAACTATGGCTACACCTTC.

The CDR3 is CASSSVATGSRYTF. CDR3 sequence (DNA): TGTGCCAGCAGCTCTGTGGCAACAGGGTCACGCTACACCTTC. This chain links TRBV28 with TRBJ1-2; D is possibly TRBD1 (6 bases). Germline CDR1 MDHEN, CDR2 SYDVKM. The CDR3 sequence is 14 residues long. V was shortened by 6 bases and J by 9 bases, with 20 bases between the two germline ends.

J is TRBJ2-3 and V is TRBV4-3; the match to TRBD1 covers 8 bases. CDR1 LGHNA and CDR2 YSLEER come from the germline V gene. The CDR3 sequence is 15 residues long. The V segment lost 4 bases and the J segment 6 bases; nucleotides outside the gene matches: 9. The CDR3 coding sequence is TGCGCCAGCAGCCCCAGAGGACAGGGCCAGGATACGCAGTATTTT. Residues: CASSPRGQGQDTQYF.

The genes are TRBV27 and TRBJ1-1, with D possibly TRBD1 on 5 matching bases. The CDR3 sequence is 15 residues long. The germline V and J ends were trimmed by 2 bases and 5 bases, with 15 bases remaining between them. Germline values: CDR1 MNHEY, CDR2 SMNVEV (reference sequence). The CDR3 bases are TGTGCCAGCAGTTTAATGTGGGGGGTGAGTACTGAAGCTTTCTTT. The encoded protein is CASSLMWGVSTEAFF.

The gene calls are TRBV5-6 and TRBJ2-1, with D possibly matching TRBD2 (5 bases). The V end lost 1 base, the J end lost 7 bases, and 12 bases lay between the germline ends. Germline assignment: CDR1 SGHDT and CDR2 YYEEEE. The CDR3 is 14 residues long. The CDR3 coding sequence is TGTGCCAGCAGCTTGCCGGTCGGGGTAAATGAGCAGTTCTTC. It specifies CASSLPVGVNEQFF.

This chain links TRBV7-9 with TRBJ1-3; a possible D gene is TRBD1 (6 bases). Trimming stripped 1 base from V and 4 bases from J, with 11 bases between. Germline values: CDR1 SEHNR, CDR2 FQNEAQ (reference sequence). This CDR3 spans 15 amino acids. CDR3 nucleotides: TGTGCCAGCAGCTTAGGGGGGGGGCCCGGAAACACCATATATTTT. Its protein product is CASSLGGGPGNTIYF. Using reference TRBV7-9 and TRBJ1-3 for the parts outside the CDR3, the full variable domain is DTGVSQNPRHKITKRGQNVTFRCDPISEHNRLYWYRQTLGQGPEFLTYFQNEAQLEKSRLLSDRFSAERPKGSFSTLEIQRTEQGDSAMYLCASSLGGGPGNTIYFGEGSWLTVV.

This clone is a singleton in its sample. This sequence joins TRBV5-1 and TRBJ2-1; 11 bases fit TRBD2. V was pared by 4 bases and J by 7 bases, with 10 bases of the junction left unmatched. Germline CDR1 reads SGHRS; CDR2 reads YFSETQ. The CDR3 has 16 amino acids. The CDR3 here is CASSVRGLAESNEQFF. DNA for the CDR3: TGCGCCAGCAGCGTCCGGGGACTAGCGGAGAGTAATGAGCAGTTCTTC.

This clone was found once. The rearrangement uses TRBV4-1 and TRBJ2-6, with TRBD1 matching 7 bases. V shed 4 bases, J shed 0 bases, and the junction held 3 bases outside the gene matches. The germline gives CDR1 MGHRA, CDR2 YSYEKL. The CDR3 is made up of 16 amino acids. DNA of the CDR3: TGCGCCAGCAGCCGGACAGGAAACTCTGGGGCCAACGTCCTGACTTTC. Protein sequence: CASSRTGNSGANVLTF.

V is TRBV7-9 and J is TRBJ2-5; 9 bases are a match to TRBD1. Germline V gene data show CDR1 as SEHNR and CDR2 as FQNEAQ (reference sequence). The CDR3 loop spans 15 amino acids. V was pared by 3 bases and J by 5 bases, with 7 bases of the junction left unmatched. In nucleotides, the CDR3 is TGTGCCAGCAGCTTCCGGGACAGGGCGTGGGAGACCCAGTACTTC. It codes for CASSFRDRAWETQYF.

The gene calls are TRBV2 and TRBJ1-2, with 9 bases that match TRBD1. CDR1 and CDR2 from the germline V gene are SNHLY and FYNNEI. This CDR3 is built from 15 residues. The trim removed 5 bases at V and 4 bases at J, leaving 8 bases unmatched. The CDR3: CASSKTGGLGYGYTF. The CDR3 DNA is TGTGCCAGCAGTAAAACAGGGGGCTTGGGCTATGGCTACACCTTC.